The 29 T cell receptor beta chains in this list originate from one sample, sequenced in a study of T-cell memory formation after mild COVID-19. TCRdb passed the 5' RACE reads through MiXCR, listing each CDR3 protein once. This sample yields roughly 190,000 distinct CDR3 sequences, of which about 27% are seen a single time; 9.5% to 12% belongs to the top ten. The sample taken for sequencing was PBMCs or a T cell subset sorted from them (not recorded which). The receptors were gathered from an adult woman who had mild COVID-19 (a few samples of this study predate the infection). Cell type and time point are not known.

The chain carries TRBV6-1 and TRBJ1-4; tentatively, D is TRBD1 (6 bases). The germline CDR1 and CDR2 sequences are MNHNS and SASEGT. The CDR3 runs 16 residues. Trimming removed 3 bases at V and 6 bases at J, with 17 bases between. The CDR3 spells CASSETPGDGDEKLFF. The CDR3 DNA follows: TGTGCCAGCAGTGAGACTCCAGGGGACGGGGATGAAAAACTGTTTTTT.

A few counts support this clonotype. This chain connects TRBV6-2 or TRBV6-3 to TRBJ1-1; maybe TRBD1 (6 bases). The CDR3 is 13 residues long. V gave up 7 bases and J gave up 5 bases, with 14 bases separating them. From germline, CDR1 is MNHEY and CDR2 SVGEGT. The CDR3 DNA sequence: TGTGCCAGCACTTGGGGGGCGCAGACTGAAGCTTTCTTT. Protein product: CASTWGAQTEAFF.

The rearrangement uses TRBV29-1 and TRBJ1-2; 10 bases line up with TRBD1. J lost 3 bases, V lost 7 bases, and 8 bases had no gene match. Germline CDR1 is SQVTM and CDR2 is ANQGSEA. This CDR3 is built from 14 residues. The CDR3 is CSGIGTGEDYGYTF. The CDR3 DNA reads as TGCAGCGGGATCGGGACAGGGGAGGACTATGGCTACACCTTC.

This clonotype showed up just a few times. V gene TRBV12-3 or TRBV12-4 combines with J gene TRBJ1-5; D perhaps matches TRBD1 (6 bases). The CDR3 extends over 14 amino acids. V was trimmed by 6 bases and J by 3 bases, leaving 12 bases between them. CDR3 in amino acids: CASRPSGDNQPQHF. The CDR3 DNA follows: TGTGCCAGCAGGCCCTCAGGGGACAATCAGCCCCAGCATTTT.

This chain links TRBV2 with TRBJ2-3; D gene ambiguous. Trimming took 6 bases from V and 5 from J, leaving 9 bases between them. The V gene's germline CDR1 is SNHLY and CDR2 FYNNEI. The CDR3 length is 12 residues. This CDR3 is CASRDNGDTQYF. CDR3 nucleotides: TGTGCCAGCAGAGATAATGGAGATACGCAGTATTTT.

This clonotype was detected only a few times. The J gene is TRBJ2-1, the V gene TRBV7-9; D gene ambiguous. The CDR3 is 9 amino acids. Germline V gene lookup returns CDR1 SEHNR and CDR2 FQNEAQ (reference sequence). The CDR3 sequence is CLADNEQFF. The CDR3 nucleotides read TGTCTTGCGGATAATGAGCAGTTCTTC.

The chain employs TRBV29-1 and TRBJ2-7; possible D gene TRBD2, 6 bases. The V gene lost 7 bases and the J gene lost 0 bases, with 13 bases spanning the gap. Germline V gene sequence: CDR1 SQVTM, CDR2 ANQGSEA. The CDR3 length is 13 residues. The CDR3, as DNA: TGCAGCGCGGGAGAAGGCACCTCCTACGAGCAGTACTTC. This gives the protein CSAGEGTSYEQYF.

This clonotype has more than one count but fewer than ten. The chain's CDR3 is CATKAGDWYEQYF. CDR3 in DNA: TGTGCCACCAAGGCAGGGGATTGGTACGAGCAGTACTTC. The rearrangement links TRBV6-5 to TRBJ2-7; maybe TRBD1 (6 bases). The CDR3 runs 13 residues. The germline CDR1 and CDR2 sequences are MNHEY and SVGAGI. Between the trimmed V and J ends, which lost 10 bases and 4 bases, there was a span of 17 bases.

The rearrangement links TRBV5-1 to TRBJ1-4, with D uncertain. The CDR3 consists of 14 residues. Germline-derived CDR1 and CDR2 are SGHRS and YFSETQ. V lost 0 bases, J lost 0 bases, and 3 bases lay in between. For the CDR3, the DNA is TGCGCCAGCAGCTTGGGCGCAACTAATGAAAAACTGTTTTTT. Translation: CASSLGATNEKLFF.

The table lists this clonotype with a few counts. V usage is TRBV5-6 and J usage is TRBJ2-1; possibly TRBD1 for D (5 bases). There are 15 residues in the CDR3. Germline CDR1 SGHDT, CDR2 YYEEEE. The V end was cut by 3 bases, the J end by 2 bases, with 12 bases between. The CDR3 sequence: CASSSAGKAYNEQFF. The DNA of the CDR3 is TGTGCCAGCAGCTCCGCAGGGAAGGCCTACAATGAGCAGTTCTTC. Combining the CDR3 with reference TRBV5-6 and TRBJ2-1 gives the whole variable domain DAGVTQSPTHLIKTRGQQVTLRCSPKSGHDTVSWYQQALGQGPQFIFQYYEEEERQRGNFPDRFSGHQFPNYSSELNVNALLLGDSALYLCASSSAGKAYNEQFFGPGTRLTVL.

The chain has TRBV4-2 and TRBJ2-3, with D perhaps TRBD1 (6 bases). V lost 1 base, J lost 0 bases, and 11 bases lay in between. The germline V gene has CDR1 LGHNA and CDR2 YNFKEQ. This CDR3 has 16 amino acids. The CDR3 DNA follows: TGTGCCAGCAGCCAAGGGGGGCCCACTAGCACAGATACGCAGTATTTT. This encodes CASSQGGPTSTDTQYF.

The table lists this clonotype with a few counts. The rearrangement links TRBV4-3 to TRBJ2-7; TRBD2 might be the D (6 bases). This CDR3 contains 13 residues. Germline V CDR1 and CDR2: LGHNA, YSLEER. V lost 8 bases and J 0 bases, leaving 11 bases between the germline ends. The CDR3, as DNA: TGCGCCAGCCGGGACTCAAACTCCTACGAGCAGTACTTC. Translating it yields CASRDSNSYEQYF.

The chain uses TRBV6-2 or TRBV6-3 and TRBJ1-2, with D perhaps TRBD1 (6 bases). The CDR3 runs to 14 residues. Trimming took 5 bases from V and 2 from J, leaving 12 bases between them. CDR1 and CDR2 (germline): MNHEY, SVGEGT. DNA for the CDR3: TGTGCCAGCAGTCGAAGGACAGCAAACTATGGCTACACCTTC. Residues: CASSRRTANYGYTF.

In its sample, this clonotype was seen a few times. The CDR3 region is CAIRPGQGVNTEAFF. DNA for the CDR3: TGTGCCATCAGACCGGGACAGGGGGTGAACACTGAAGCTTTCTTT. The chain uses TRBV10-3 and TRBJ1-1; the match to TRBD1 covers 11 bases. The V gene end was trimmed by 6 bases and the J gene end by 0 bases; junction bases not matched to a gene: 3. This CDR3 comprises 15 residues. CDR1 is ENHRY, CDR2 SYGVKD, per germline.

The chain is built from TRBV7-2 and TRBJ2-1; D may be TRBD2 (5 bases). CDR3 length: 13 residues. The germline V gene encodes CDR1 SGHTA and CDR2 FQGNSA. Trimming removed 6 bases from V and 8 bases from J, with 14 bases in between. This CDR3 is CASRDRGYDEQFF. The CDR3 region has the DNA TGTGCCAGCAGGGATCGGGGATACGATGAGCAGTTCTTC.

The chain couples TRBV19 to TRBJ2-7; 9 bases line up with TRBD1. Per germline, CDR1 LNHDA and CDR2 SQIVND (reference sequence). CDR3 length: 16 amino acids. V lost 4 bases, J lost 1 base, and 8 bases stayed unmatched. CDR3 loop: CASSTPGQGRSYEQYF. The CDR3 region has the DNA TGTGCCAGTAGTACGCCGGGACAGGGCCGATCCTACGAGCAGTACTTC.

In its sample, this clonotype was seen a few times. J is TRBJ2-3 and V is TRBV4-1, with 8 bases identical to TRBD2. V gave up 3 bases and J gave up 3 bases; unmatched junction bases: 11. Germline values: CDR1 MGHRA, CDR2 YSYEKL. There are 17 residues in the CDR3. The CDR3, as DNA: TGCGCCAGCAGCCAGGATAGCGGGGTAACTCCTACAGATACGCAGTATTTT. Amino acid sequence: CASSQDSGVTPTDTQYF.

This clonotype was seen more than once but under ten times. The chain links TRBV7-8 to TRBJ2-2; D unresolved. Germline V gene lookup returns CDR1 SGHVS and CDR2 FQNEAQ. Trimming pared 5 bases from V and 7 bases from J, leaving 11 bases between. The CDR3 contains 13 residues. The CDR3 here is CASSRDLGGELFF. The CDR3 DNA is TGTGCCAGCAGCCGAGATTTAGGCGGGGAGCTGTTTTTT. Based on the CDR3 plus reference TRBV7-8 and TRBJ2-2, the full variable domain is GAGVSQSPRYKVAKRGQDVALRCDPISGHVSLFWYQQALGQGPEFLTYFQNEAQLDKSGLPSDRFFAERPEGSVSTLKIQRTQQEDSAVYLCASSRDLGGELFFGEGSRLTVL.

This clonotype was seen a handful of times. V usage is TRBV6-2 or TRBV6-3 and J usage is TRBJ2-5, with D unclear. The germline V gene encodes CDR1 MNHEY and CDR2 SVGEGT. The CDR3 spans 16 residues. With 2 bases removed from V and 0 bases from J, the gap between germline ends came to 13 bases. The CDR3: CASSYLGSRYQETQYF. Written as DNA, the CDR3 is TGTGCCAGCAGTTACCTGGGATCGAGGTACCAAGAGACCCAGTACTTC.

V and J are TRBV5-1 and TRBJ2-1; TRBD1 matches 10 bases. Germline V gene sequence: CDR1 SGHRS, CDR2 YFSETQ. V shed 5 bases, J shed 10 bases, and the junction held 12 bases outside the gene matches. The CDR3 spans 15 residues. CDR3: CASRQGQGTGYEQFF. For the CDR3, the DNA is TGCGCCAGCAGACAGGGACAGGGGACCGGATACGAGCAGTTCTTC.

The chain recombines TRBV29-1 with TRBJ2-3; D not resolved. V was shortened by 8 bases and J by 0 bases, with 6 bases between the two germline ends. The germline gives CDR1 SQVTM, CDR2 ANQGSEA. CDR3 length: 11 amino acids. The CDR3 DNA is TGCAGCTTAATCAGCACAGATACGCAGTATTTT. Its translation: CSLISTDTQYF.

V gene TRBV20-1 combines with J gene TRBJ2-5, with D possibly matching TRBD2 (5 bases). Trimming took 2 bases from V and 0 from J, leaving 10 bases between them. This CDR3 is 14 amino acids long. CDR1 and CDR2 (germline): DFQATT, SNEGSKA (reference sequence). The chain's CDR3 is CSARRPGYQETQYF. CDR3 DNA: TGCAGTGCTAGACGCCCGGGGTACCAAGAGACCCAGTACTTC.

V is TRBV5-1 and J is TRBJ2-3; D gene uncertain. V shed 2 bases and J shed 6 bases, with 13 bases lying between them. CDR1 is SGHRS and CDR2 is YFSETQ in the germline V gene. The CDR3 contains 14 residues. The CDR3 is CASSLLAGSDTQYF. CDR3 DNA sequence: TGCGCCAGCAGCTTATTGGCTGGGTCGGATACGCAGTATTTT.

The rearrangement joins TRBV20-1 to TRBJ1-3; tentative D call: TRBD1 (6 bases). V was cut by 0 bases and J by 8 bases, with 20 bases left in between. CDR1 is DFQATT, CDR2 SNEGSKA, per germline (reference sequence). The CDR3 runs to 16 residues. In nucleotides, the CDR3 is TGCAGTGCTAGAGATCTGGCAGGGGCTAGAGCTGACACCATATATTTT. Translating it yields CSARDLAGARADTIYF.

The chain combines TRBV29-1 with TRBJ2-3; TRBD2 matches 8 bases. V lost 7 bases, J lost 1 base, and 4 bases stayed unmatched. Germline CDR1 and CDR2: SQVTM and ANQGSEA. The CDR3 contains 13 residues. CDR3 DNA sequence: TGCAGCGCCCGGGGGGGACGCACAGATACGCAGTATTTT. Its translation: CSARGGRTDTQYF.

This chain joins TRBV7-9 and TRBJ2-7; TRBD2 aligns across 9 bases. The CDR3 contains 15 residues. Looked up from germline, CDR1 is SEHNR and CDR2 is FQNEAQ (reference sequence). V shed 2 bases and J 1 base; nucleotides not matched to a gene: 3. In DNA form, the CDR3 reads TGTGCCAGCAGCTTAAAGCTAGCGGGGTCCTACGAGCAGTACTTC. This encodes CASSLKLAGSYEQYF.

This clonotype was seen a handful of times. V gene TRBV19 combines with J gene TRBJ2-7; 8 nucleotides line up with TRBD1. CDR1 LNHDA and CDR2 SQIVND come from the germline V gene (reference sequence). This CDR3 contains 15 residues. The V and J ends lost 5 bases and 3 bases, in that order; junction bases with no gene match: 9. The CDR3 region is CASSFLPGQGYEQYF. DNA of the CDR3: TGTGCCAGTAGTTTCCTCCCCGGACAGGGCTACGAGCAGTACTTC.

The rearrangement uses TRBV12-3 or TRBV12-4 and TRBJ2-5; the D is unclear. The length of the CDR3 is 13 residues. Trimming removed 5 bases from V and 1 base from J, with 8 bases in between. CDR3 residues: CASSPRIQETQYF. CDR3 bases: TGTGCCAGCAGTCCCAGGATCCAAGAGACCCAGTACTTC.

The chain joins TRBV28 to TRBJ1-2; 9 nucleotides match TRBD1. The CDR3 is 15 amino acids. V shed 3 bases, J shed 5 bases, and the junction held 7 bases outside the gene matches. CDR1 and CDR2 from the germline V gene are MDHEN and SYDVKM. CDR3 protein: CASSLLPGQGYGYTF. The CDR3 DNA follows: TGTGCCAGCAGTTTGCTACCGGGACAGGGTTATGGCTACACCTTC.